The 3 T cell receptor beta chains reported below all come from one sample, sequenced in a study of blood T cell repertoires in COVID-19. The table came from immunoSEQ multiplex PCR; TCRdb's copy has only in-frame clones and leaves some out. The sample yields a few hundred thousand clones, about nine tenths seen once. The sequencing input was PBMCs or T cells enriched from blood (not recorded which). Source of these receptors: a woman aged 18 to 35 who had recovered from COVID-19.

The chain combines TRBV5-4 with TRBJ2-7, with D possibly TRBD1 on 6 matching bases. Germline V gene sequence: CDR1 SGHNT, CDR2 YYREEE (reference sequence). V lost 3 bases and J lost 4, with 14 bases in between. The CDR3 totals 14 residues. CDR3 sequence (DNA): TGTGCCAGCAGCTCCACCGGGACACCGTACGAGCAGTACTTC. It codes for CASSSTGTPYEQYF.

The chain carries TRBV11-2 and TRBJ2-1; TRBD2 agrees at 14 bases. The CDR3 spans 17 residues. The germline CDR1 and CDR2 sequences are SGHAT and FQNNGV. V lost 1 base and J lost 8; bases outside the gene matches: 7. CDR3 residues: CASSLVGTSGSWDEQFF. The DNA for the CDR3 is TGTGCCAGCAGCTTAGTAGGGACTAGCGGGAGTTGGGATGAGCAGTTCTTC.

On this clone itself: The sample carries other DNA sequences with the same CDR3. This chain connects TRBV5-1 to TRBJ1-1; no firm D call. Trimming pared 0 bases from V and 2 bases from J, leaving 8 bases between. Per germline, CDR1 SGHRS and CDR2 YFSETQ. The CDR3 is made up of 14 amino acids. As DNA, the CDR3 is TGCGCCAGCAGCTTGGCCCCTGGCAACACTGAAGCTTTCTTT. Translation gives CASSLAPGNTEAFF.